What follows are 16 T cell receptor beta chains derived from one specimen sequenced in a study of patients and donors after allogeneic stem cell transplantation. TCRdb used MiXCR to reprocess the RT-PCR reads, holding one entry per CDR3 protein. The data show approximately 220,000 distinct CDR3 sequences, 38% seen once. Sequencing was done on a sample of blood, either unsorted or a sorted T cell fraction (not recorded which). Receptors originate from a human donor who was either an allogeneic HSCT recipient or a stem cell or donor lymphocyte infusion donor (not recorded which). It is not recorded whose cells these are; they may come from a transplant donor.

The CDR3 region is CASSFGREQPQHF. The DNA for the CDR3 is TGTGCCAGCAGTTTCGGCAGGGAACAGCCCCAGCATTTT. The rearrangement joins TRBV12-3 or TRBV12-4 to TRBJ1-5; tentative D call: TRBD1 (5 bases). V was clipped by 3 bases and J by 7 bases, with 10 bases between them. The CDR3 has 13 residues.

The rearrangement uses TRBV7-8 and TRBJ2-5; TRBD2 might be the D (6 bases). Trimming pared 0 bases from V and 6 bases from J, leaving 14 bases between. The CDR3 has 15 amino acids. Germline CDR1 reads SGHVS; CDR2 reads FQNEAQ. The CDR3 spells CASSLASGGVKTQYF. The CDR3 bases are TGTGCCAGCAGCTTAGCTAGCGGCGGGGTGAAGACCCAGTACTTC.

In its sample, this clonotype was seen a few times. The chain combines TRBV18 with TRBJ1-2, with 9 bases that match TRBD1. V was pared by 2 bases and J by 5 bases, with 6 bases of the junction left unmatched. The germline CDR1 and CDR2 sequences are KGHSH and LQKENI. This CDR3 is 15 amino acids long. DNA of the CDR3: TGTGCCAGCTCACCAACGGGGACAGGGATGTATGGCTACACCTTC. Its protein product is CASSPTGTGMYGYTF.

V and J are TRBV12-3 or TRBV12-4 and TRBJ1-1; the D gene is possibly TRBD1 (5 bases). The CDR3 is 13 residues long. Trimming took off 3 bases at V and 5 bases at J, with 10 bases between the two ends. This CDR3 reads CASSFREGTEAFF. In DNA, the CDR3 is TGTGCCAGCAGTTTCAGGGAGGGAACTGAAGCTTTCTTT.

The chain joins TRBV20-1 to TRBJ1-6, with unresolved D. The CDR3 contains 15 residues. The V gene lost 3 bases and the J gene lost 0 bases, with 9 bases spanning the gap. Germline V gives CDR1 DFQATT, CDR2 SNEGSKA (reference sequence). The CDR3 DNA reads TGCAGTGCTAGGGGCAGCCACTCCTATAATTCACCCCTCCACTTT. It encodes CSARGSHSYNSPLHF.

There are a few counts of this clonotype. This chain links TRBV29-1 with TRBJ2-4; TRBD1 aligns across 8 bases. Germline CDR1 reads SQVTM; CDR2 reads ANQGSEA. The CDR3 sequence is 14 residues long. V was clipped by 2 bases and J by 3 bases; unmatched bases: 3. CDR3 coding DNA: TGCAGCGTTGAACAGGGGGCTGGCAAAAACATTCAGTACTTC. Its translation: CSVEQGAGKNIQYF.

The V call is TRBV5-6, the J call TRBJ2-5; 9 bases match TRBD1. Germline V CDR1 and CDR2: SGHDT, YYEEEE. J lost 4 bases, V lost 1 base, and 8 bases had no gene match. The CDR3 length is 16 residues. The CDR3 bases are TGTGCCAGCAGCTTGACCGCTACAGGGGGCATAGAGACCCAGTACTTC. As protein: CASSLTATGGIETQYF. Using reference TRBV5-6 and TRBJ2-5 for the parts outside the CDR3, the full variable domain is DAGVTQSPTHLIKTRGQQVTLRCSPKSGHDTVSWYQQALGQGPQFIFQYYEEEERQRGNFPDRFSGHQFPNYSSELNVNALLLGDSALYLCASSLTATGGIETQYFGPGTRLLVL.

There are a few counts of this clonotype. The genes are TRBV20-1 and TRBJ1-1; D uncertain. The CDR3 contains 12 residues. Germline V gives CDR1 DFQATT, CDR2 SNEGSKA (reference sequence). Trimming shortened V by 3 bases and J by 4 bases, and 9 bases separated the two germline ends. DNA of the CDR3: TGCAGTGCTAGGCGCCAGATCACTGAAGCTTTCTTT. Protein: CSARRQITEAFF.

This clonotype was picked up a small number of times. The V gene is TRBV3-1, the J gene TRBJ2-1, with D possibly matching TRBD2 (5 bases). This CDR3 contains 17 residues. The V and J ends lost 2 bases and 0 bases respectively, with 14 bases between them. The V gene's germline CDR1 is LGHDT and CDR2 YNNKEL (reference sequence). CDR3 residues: CASSQYTPGSSYNEQFF. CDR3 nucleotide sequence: TGTGCCAGCAGCCAATACACCCCGGGGAGCTCCTACAATGAGCAGTTCTTC.

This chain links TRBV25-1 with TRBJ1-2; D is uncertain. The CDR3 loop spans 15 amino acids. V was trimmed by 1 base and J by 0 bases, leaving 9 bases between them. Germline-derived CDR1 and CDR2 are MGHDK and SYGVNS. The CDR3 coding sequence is TGTGCCAGCAGTGAATCCGCACGGGCTAACTATGGCTACACCTTC. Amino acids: CASSESARANYGYTF.

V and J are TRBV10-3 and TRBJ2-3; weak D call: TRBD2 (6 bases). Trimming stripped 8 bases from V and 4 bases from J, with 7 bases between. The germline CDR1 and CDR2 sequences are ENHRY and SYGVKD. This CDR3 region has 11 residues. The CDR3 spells CAIGGPDTQYF. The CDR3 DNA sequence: TGTGCCATCGGAGGGCCAGATACGCAGTATTTT.

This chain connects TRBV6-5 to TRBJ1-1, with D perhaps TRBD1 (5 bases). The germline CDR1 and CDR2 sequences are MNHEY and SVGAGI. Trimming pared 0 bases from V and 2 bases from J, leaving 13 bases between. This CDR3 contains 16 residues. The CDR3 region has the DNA TGTGCCAGCAGTTACTCGATAGGGGCGCGTAACACTGAAGCTTTCTTT. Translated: CASSYSIGARNTEAFF.

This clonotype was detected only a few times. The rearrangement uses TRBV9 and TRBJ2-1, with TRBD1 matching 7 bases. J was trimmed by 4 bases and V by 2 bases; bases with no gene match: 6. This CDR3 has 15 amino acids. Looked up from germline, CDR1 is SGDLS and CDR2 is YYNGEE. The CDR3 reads CASSVRDRTYNEQFF. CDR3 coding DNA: TGTGCCAGCAGCGTCCGGGACAGAACTTACAATGAGCAGTTCTTC.

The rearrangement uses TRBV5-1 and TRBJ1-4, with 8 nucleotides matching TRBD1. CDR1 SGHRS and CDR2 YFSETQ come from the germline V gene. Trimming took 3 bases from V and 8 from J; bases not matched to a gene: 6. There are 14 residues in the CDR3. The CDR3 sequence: CASSYRGDEEKLFF. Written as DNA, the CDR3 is TGCGCCAGCAGCTACAGGGGGGATGAGGAAAAACTGTTTTTT.

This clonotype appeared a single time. The CDR3 sequence is CASNPGGANTGELFF. For the CDR3, the DNA is TGCGCCAGCAATCCAGGGGGCGCGAACACCGGGGAGCTGTTTTTT. V and J are TRBV5-1 and TRBJ2-2; 8 bases line up with TRBD1. The CDR3 sequence is 15 residues long. Germline V gene data show CDR1 as SGHRS and CDR2 as YFSETQ. V dropped 6 bases and J dropped 0; count of bases not matched to a gene: 4.

The CDR3 DNA reads TGTGCCAGCAGCTCCCGGGACAGGGGACGTTCACCCCTCCACTTT. This sequence encodes CASSSRDRGRSPLHF. The rearrangement links TRBV9 to TRBJ1-6; 10 bases fit TRBD1. Germline CDR1 is SGDLS and CDR2 is YYNGEE. There are 15 residues in the CDR3. V shed 4 bases and J 9 bases; nucleotides not matched to a gene: 7.